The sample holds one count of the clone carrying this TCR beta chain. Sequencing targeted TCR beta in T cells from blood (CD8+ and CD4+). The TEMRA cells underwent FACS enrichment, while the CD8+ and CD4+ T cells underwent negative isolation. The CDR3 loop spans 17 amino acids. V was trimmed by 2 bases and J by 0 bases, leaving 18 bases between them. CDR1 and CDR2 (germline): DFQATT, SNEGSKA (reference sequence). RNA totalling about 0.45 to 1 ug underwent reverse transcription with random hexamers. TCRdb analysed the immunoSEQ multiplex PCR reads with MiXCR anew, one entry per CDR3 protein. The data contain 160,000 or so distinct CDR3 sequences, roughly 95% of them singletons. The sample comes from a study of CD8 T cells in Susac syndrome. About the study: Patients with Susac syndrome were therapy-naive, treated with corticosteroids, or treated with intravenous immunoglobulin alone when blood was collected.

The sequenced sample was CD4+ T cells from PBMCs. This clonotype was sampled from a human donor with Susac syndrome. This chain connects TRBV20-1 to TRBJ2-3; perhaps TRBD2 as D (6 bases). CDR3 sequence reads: CSARPIAGLDSTDTQYF. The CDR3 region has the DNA TGCAGTGCTAGACCGATCGCGGGACTCGACAGCACAGATACGCAGTATTTT.